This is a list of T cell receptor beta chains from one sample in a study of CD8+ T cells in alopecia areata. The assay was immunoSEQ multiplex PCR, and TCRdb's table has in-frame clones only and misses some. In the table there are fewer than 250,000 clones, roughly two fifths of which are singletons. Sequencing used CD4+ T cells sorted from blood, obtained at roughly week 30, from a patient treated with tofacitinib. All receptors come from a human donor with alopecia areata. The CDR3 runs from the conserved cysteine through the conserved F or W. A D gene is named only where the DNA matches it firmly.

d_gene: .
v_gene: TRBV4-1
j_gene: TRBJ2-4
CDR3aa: CASSQVGTAKNIQYF

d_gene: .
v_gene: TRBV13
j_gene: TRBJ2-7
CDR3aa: CASSLVGNEQYF

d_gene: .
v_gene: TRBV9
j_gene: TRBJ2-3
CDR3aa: CASSVAPGSTDTQYF

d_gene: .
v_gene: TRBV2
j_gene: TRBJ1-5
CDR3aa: CASSAEPGPLNNQPQHF

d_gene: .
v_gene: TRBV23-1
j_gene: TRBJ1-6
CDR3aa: CASSQAPQKGPDNSPLHF

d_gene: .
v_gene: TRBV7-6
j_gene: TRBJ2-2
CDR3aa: CASSLGGGIYTGELFF

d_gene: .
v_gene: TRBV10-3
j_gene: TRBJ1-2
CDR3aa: CAISGANYGYTF

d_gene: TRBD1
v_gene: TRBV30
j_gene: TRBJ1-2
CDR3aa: CACRDRTFLPYGYTF

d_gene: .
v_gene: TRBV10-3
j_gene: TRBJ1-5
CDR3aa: CAISESRDQPQHF

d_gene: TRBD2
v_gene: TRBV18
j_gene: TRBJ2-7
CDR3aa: CASSPDLGRLAGMGEQYF

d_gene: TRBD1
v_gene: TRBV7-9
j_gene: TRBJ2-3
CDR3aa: CASSPKQGTDTQYF

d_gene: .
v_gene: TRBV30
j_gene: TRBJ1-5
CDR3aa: CAWSVSGGNQPQHF

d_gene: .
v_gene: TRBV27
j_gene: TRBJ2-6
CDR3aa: CASRLAGSSGANVLTF

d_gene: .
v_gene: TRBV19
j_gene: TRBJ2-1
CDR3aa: CASSIARGHLSSYNEQFF

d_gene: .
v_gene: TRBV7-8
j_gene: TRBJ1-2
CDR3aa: CASSLSSLGATYGYTF

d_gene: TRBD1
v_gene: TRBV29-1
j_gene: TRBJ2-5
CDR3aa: CSVEVDRGKQYF

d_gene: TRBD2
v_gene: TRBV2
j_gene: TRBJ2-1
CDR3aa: CASLGLADEQFF

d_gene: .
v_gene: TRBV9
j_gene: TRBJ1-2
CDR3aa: CASSGLGNGYTF

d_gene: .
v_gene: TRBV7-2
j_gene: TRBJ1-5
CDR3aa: CASSLVLGNQPQHF

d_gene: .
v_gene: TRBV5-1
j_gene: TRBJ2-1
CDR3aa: CASSLGPGIYNEQFF

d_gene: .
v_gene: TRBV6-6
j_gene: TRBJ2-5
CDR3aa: CASSGFAETQYF

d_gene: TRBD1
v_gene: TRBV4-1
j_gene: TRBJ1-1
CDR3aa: CASSTQGDTEAFF

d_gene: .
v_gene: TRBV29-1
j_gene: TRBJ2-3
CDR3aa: CSVVGRSTDTQYF

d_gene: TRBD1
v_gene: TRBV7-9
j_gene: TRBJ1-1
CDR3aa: CASSPGQAYTEAFF

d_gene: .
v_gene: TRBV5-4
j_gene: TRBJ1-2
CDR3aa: CASSLAGARGYTF

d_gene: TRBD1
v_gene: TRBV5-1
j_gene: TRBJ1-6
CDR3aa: CASSLEDRGPGNSPLHF

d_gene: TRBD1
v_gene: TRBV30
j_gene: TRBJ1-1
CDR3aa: CAWTPQGAAPRAFF

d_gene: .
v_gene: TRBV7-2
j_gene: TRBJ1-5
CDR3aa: CASSPDGNQPQHF

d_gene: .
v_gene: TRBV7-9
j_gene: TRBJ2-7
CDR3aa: CASSFGPEQYF

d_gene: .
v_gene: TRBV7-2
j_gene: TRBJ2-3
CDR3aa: CASSLDIDTQYF

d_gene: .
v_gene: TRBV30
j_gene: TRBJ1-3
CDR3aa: CAWTPGRSSGNTIYF

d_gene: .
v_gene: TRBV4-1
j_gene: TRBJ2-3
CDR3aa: CASSLNRGGRNISDTQYF

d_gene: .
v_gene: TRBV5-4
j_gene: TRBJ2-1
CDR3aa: CASSTLAYNEQFF

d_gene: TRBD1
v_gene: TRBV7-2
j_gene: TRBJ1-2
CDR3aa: CASSPGTAFYGYTF

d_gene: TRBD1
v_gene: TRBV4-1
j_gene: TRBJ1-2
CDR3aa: CASRFLPGQVQANYGYTF

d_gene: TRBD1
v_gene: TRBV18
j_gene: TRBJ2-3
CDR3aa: CASSPRTGMLDTQYF

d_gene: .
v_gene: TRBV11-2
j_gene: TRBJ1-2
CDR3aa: CASSYRQARGYTF

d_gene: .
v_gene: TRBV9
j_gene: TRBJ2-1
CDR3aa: CASSPPAGAGNEQFF

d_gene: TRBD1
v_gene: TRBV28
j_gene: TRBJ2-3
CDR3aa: CASSLLQGGTDTQYF

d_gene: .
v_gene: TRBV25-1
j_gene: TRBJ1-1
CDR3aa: CASSEYRSGNTEAFF

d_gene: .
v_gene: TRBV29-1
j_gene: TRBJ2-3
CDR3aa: CSAAPVLRRTDTQYF

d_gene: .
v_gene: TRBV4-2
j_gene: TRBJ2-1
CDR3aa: CASSQDPIDNEQFF

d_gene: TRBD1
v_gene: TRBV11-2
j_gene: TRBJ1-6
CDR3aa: CASSAIGQGKSPLHF

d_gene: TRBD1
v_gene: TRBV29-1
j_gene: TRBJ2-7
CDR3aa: CSVEKQGAREQYF

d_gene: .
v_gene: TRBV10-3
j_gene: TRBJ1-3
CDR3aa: CAISKDSSSGNTIYF

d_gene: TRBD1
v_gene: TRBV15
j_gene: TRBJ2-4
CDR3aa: CATGSGTGQGAKNIQYF

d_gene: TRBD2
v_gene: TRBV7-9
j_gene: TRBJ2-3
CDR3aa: CASNGVAGSADTQYF

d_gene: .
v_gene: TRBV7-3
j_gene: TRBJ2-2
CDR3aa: CASSLGIGITGELFF

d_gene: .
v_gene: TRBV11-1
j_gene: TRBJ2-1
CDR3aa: CASSLMAGSSYNEQFF

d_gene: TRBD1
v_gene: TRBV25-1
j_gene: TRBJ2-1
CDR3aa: CASTAQGGSYNEQFF

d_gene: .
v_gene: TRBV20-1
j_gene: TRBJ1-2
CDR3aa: CSAAEEGYTF

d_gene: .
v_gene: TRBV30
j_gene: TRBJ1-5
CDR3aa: CAWSAQGSGNQPQHF

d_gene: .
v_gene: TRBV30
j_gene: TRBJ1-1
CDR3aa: CAWNPVNTEAFF

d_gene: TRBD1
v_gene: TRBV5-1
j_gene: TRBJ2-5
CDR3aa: CASSRDSYQETQYF

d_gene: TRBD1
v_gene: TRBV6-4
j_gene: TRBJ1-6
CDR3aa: CASRRDRDSPLHF